This TCR beta chain originates from a study of shared clonotypes between healthy human individuals. Study details: CD4 naive and memory got three plates each, CD8 naive two, CD8 memory one.

Study results and limitations: Clonotype sharing among donors was thought likely to change with sequencing depth.

The CDR3 runs to 16 residues. V shed 3 bases, J shed 3 bases, and the junction held 4 bases outside the gene matches. Germline V gene sequence: CDR1 SNHLY, CDR2 FYNNEI. Replicate sorted-subset PCRs were loaded with around 0.2 ug DNA, 31,000 or so T cell genomes. In the authors' workflow: Filtering differed because ImmunoSEQ produced junction-only sequences that carried no quality scores. Sequencing was performed with immunoSEQ multiplex PCR; in TCRdb, only in-frame clones are kept and a portion is missing. The DNA was the basis for D and trimming; V, J and clone size are from that table. The sample lists approximately 2.5 million clones; more than 85% were seen once. Concerning this clone: The antigen is unknown.

Input material: naive CD4+ T cells from PBMCs. Regarding subset: CD45RA+ positively selected. The receptor's source is a man aged 18 to 35 in good health. Some clones in this sample may be carry-over from other donors' samples. This chain connects TRBV2 to TRBJ2-3; 12 bases agree with TRBD2. The CDR3 region is CASSESSGRATDTQYF. CDR3 nucleotide sequence: TGTGCCAGCAGTGAGTCTAGCGGGAGGGCAACAGATACGCAGTATTTT.